A selection of T cell receptor beta chains follows, all from one sample in a study of blood T cell repertoires in COVID-19. Using immunoSEQ multiplex PCR, the repertoire was profiled, and TCRdb retains in-frame clones only, with some absent. Of approximately 150,000 clones listed, about 87% are singletons. Sample: peripheral blood. Receptors were obtained from a man in his 60s with active or convalescent COVID-19. Both conserved end residues are part of each CDR3. A D gene is named only where the DNA matches it firmly. Only some rows state a clone size, as once, few, many or a class for expanded clones.

clone_size	v_call	j_call	d_call	cdr3_aa	cdr3_nt
NA	TRBV7-2	TRBJ2-7	TRBD2	CASSPTFIAGGNSYEQYF	TGTGCCAGCAGCCCCACCTTCATAGCGGGAGGTAACTCCTACGAGCAGTACTTC
NA	TRBV23-1	TRBJ2-7	NA	CASSQFYVEGAYEQYF	TGCGCCAGCAGTCAATTCTATGTGGAGGGAGCCTACGAGCAGTACTTC
NA	TRBV5-1	TRBJ1-6	NA	CASSNRSGYSPLHF	TGCGCCAGCAGCAACAGGAGTGGGTATTCACCCCTCCACTTT
NA	TRBV4-1	TRBJ2-2	TRBD2	CASSRAPKTSGSSGELFF	TGCGCCAGCAGCCGCGCACCAAAGACTAGCGGGAGTTCGGGGGAGCTGTTTTTT
NA	TRBV6-5	TRBJ2-7	NA	CASSYGRGALYEQYF	TGTGCCAGCAGTTACGGGCGGGGAGCTCTGTACGAGCAGTACTTC
few	TRBV4-1	TRBJ1-2	NA	CASSQGGRGKDGYTF	TGCGCCAGCAGCCAAGGCGGGCGGGGTAAGGATGGCTACACCTTC
NA	TRBV3-1/TRBV3-2	TRBJ2-1	NA	CASSSGGLSSYNEQFF	TGTGCCAGCAGCTCGGGCGGGCTTAGCTCCTACAATGAGCAGTTCTTC
NA	TRBV2	TRBJ2-3	TRBD1	CASRKGANTDTQYF	TGTGCCAGCAGGAAGGGGGCTAACACAGATACGCAGTATTTT
NA	TRBV24-1	TRBJ2-3	TRBD2	CATSDPVRTSGTTPDTQYF	TGTGCCACCAGTGATCCGGTAAGGACTAGCGGGACGACCCCAGATACGCAGTATTTT
NA	TRBV9	TRBJ2-5	NA	CASSVSSGSRETQYF	TGTGCCAGCAGCGTAAGTTCCGGGAGTCGCGAGACCCAGTACTTC
NA	TRBV15	TRBJ2-5	NA	CATSRHNRLRIQETQYF	TGTGCCACCAGCAGACACAACAGGTTACGGATCCAAGAGACCCAGTACTTC
NA	TRBV20-1	TRBJ2-1	TRBD2	CSASVAGHPYNEQFF	TGCAGTGCTAGTGTAGCGGGCCATCCTTACAATGAGCAGTTCTTC
NA	TRBV5-1	TRBJ2-2	TRBD2	CASSLASSGSTGELFF	TGCGCCAGCAGCTTGGCTTCTAGCGGGAGCACCGGGGAGCTGTTTTTT
NA	TRBV18	TRBJ1-1	NA	CASSPPLGARYTEAFF	TGTGCCAGCTCACCACCGCTGGGGGCGAGGTACACTGAAGCTTTCTTT
NA	TRBV7-6	TRBJ2-7	TRBD2	CASSSPGTSGPYSSYEQYF	TGTGCCAGCAGTTCCCCCGGGACTAGCGGGCCTTATAGCTCCTACGAGCAGTACTTC
NA	TRBV6-5	TRBJ1-1	TRBD1	CASSISGGMSTEAFF	TGTGCCAGCAGTATCTCAGGGGGCATGAGCACTGAAGCTTTCTTT
NA	TRBV7-9	TRBJ2-3	NA	CASSPPRAGTTDTQYF	TGTGCCAGCAGCCCGCCGCGGGCGGGCACCACAGATACGCAGTATTTT
NA	TRBV5-1	TRBJ2-3	TRBD2	CASSLLAGGYTDTQYF	TGCGCCAGCAGCTTACTAGCGGGAGGGTACACAGATACGCAGTATTTT
NA	TRBV5-4	TRBJ2-1	NA	CASNEAEGTYNEQFF	TGTGCCAGCAACGAAGCGGAGGGCACCTACAATGAGCAGTTCTTC
once	TRBV7-9	TRBJ2-7	NA	CASSLVGGYEQYF	TGTGCCAGCAGCTTAGTGGGCGGGTACGAGCAGTACTTC
once	TRBV5-1	TRBJ2-7	NA	CASSLAGDSFYEQYF	TGCGCCAGCAGCTTGGCGGGGGACAGTTTTTACGAGCAGTACTTC
NA	TRBV19	TRBJ2-7	NA	CASSPMASYEQYF	TGTGCCAGTAGCCCGATGGCATCCTACGAGCAGTACTTC
NA	TRBV10-3	TRBJ2-3	NA	CAISPTGSSTDTQYF	TGTGCCATCAGTCCCACGGGGTCTAGCACAGATACGCAGTATTTT
NA	TRBV5-4	TRBJ2-5	NA	CASSSLETQYF	TGTGCCAGCAGCTCTTTGGAGACCCAGTACTTC
NA	TRBV18	TRBJ2-7	TRBD1	CASSPGQGSSYEQYF	TGTGCCAGCTCACCTGGACAGGGGAGCTCCTACGAGCAGTACTTC
NA	TRBV18	TRBJ2-5	TRBD1	CASSAGQGTETQYF	TGTGCCAGCTCCGCCGGACAGGGGACGGAGACCCAGTACTTC
once	TRBV28	TRBJ2-3	TRBD2	CASSLGGRTDTQYF	TGTGCCAGCAGTTTAGGCGGGAGAACAGATACGCAGTATTTT
NA	TRBV28	TRBJ2-7	TRBD2	CASCGREGYWEQYF	TGTGCCAGCTGCGGGCGGGAGGGCTACTGGGAGCAGTACTTC
NA	TRBV9	TRBJ1-2	NA	CASSSRSGNNGYTF	TGTGCCAGCAGCTCGAGGTCAGGGAATAATGGCTACACCTTC
NA	TRBV28	TRBJ1-1	NA	CASSPGLWNTEAFF	TGTGCCAGCAGTCCGGGACTTTGGAACACTGAAGCTTTCTTT
NA	TRBV15	TRBJ1-2	TRBD1	CATSRDTGGLYGYTF	TGTGCCACCAGCAGAGACACAGGGGGCTTATATGGCTACACCTTC
NA	TRBV9	TRBJ2-1	TRBD2	CASSIAGSYNEQFF	TGTGCCAGCAGCATAGCGGGTTCCTACAATGAGCAGTTCTTC
NA	TRBV7-6	TRBJ1-2	NA	CASSPAPQGDDGYTF	TGTGCCAGCAGCCCAGCCCCACAGGGCGACGATGGCTACACCTTC
NA	TRBV18	TRBJ2-2	NA	CASSPDTGELFF	TGTGCCAGCTCACCCGACACCGGGGAGCTGTTTTTT
NA	TRBV6-1	TRBJ1-2	TRBD1	CASSERQGLVYTF	TGTGCCAGCAGTGAAAGACAGGGCCTTGTCTACACCTTC
NA	TRBV5-1	TRBJ1-3	NA	CASSSPPDNSGNTIYF	TGCGCCAGCAGCTCCCCCCCGGACAACTCTGGAAACACCATATATTTT
NA	TRBV15	TRBJ2-5	TRBD1	CATSRGQGAETQYF	TGTGCCACCAGCAGGGGACAGGGGGCCGAGACCCAGTACTTC
NA	TRBV9	TRBJ1-1	TRBD1	CASSMTGGTNTEAFF	TGTGCCAGCAGCATGACAGGGGGGACGAACACTGAAGCTTTCTTT
NA	TRBV6-5	TRBJ1-1	TRBD1	CASSSHRGPNTEAFF	TGTGCCAGCAGTTCTCACAGGGGTCCAAACACTGAAGCTTTCTTT
NA	TRBV9	TRBJ1-3	TRBD1	CASTRGPGGNTIYF	TGTGCCAGCACCAGGGGGCCAGGAGGAAACACCATATATTTT
NA	TRBV7-9	TRBJ1-4	NA	CASSWGHRNEKLFF	TGTGCCAGCAGCTGGGGACACCGTAATGAAAAACTGTTTTTT
few	TRBV6-5	TRBJ2-7	NA	CASTVSYLSYEQYF	TGTGCCAGCACCGTAAGCTACCTCTCCTACGAGCAGTACTTC
NA	TRBV5-1	TRBJ1-3	NA	CASSLQPAGSGNTIYF	TGCGCCAGCAGCTTGCAGCCGGCCGGGTCTGGAAACACCATATATTTT
NA	TRBV28	TRBJ2-1	TRBD2	CASSPGTSGSYEQFF	TGTGCCAGCAGTCCCGGGACTAGCGGGAGTTATGAGCAGTTCTTC
NA	TRBV6-4	TRBJ2-1	NA	CATQNLPYNEQFF	TGTGCCACCCAGAACCTCCCGTACAATGAGCAGTTCTTC
NA	TRBV2	TRBJ2-3	NA	CASSLTRSTDTQYF	TGTGCCAGCAGTCTGACTAGATCCACAGATACGCAGTATTTT
NA	TRBV28	TRBJ1-3	TRBD1	CASSARDRGGNTIYF	TGTGCCAGCAGTGCCCGGGACAGGGGAGGAAACACCATATATTTT
NA	TRBV18	TRBJ2-2	NA	CASSPPGLGGGELFF	TGTGCCAGCTCACCGCCGGGACTTGGCGGCGGGGAGCTGTTTTTT
NA	TRBV29-1	TRBJ1-1	TRBD1	CSVARGTDTEAFF	TGCAGCGTCGCCAGGGGGACGGATACTGAAGCTTTCTTT
NA	TRBV12-3/TRBV12-4	TRBJ1-1	NA	CASSLLGRTEAFF	TGTGCCAGCAGCCTCTTGGGGAGGACTGAAGCTTTCTTT
once	TRBV7-9	TRBJ1-5	TRBD1	CASSLNPTGEESQPQHF	TGTGCCAGCAGCTTAAACCCGACAGGGGAGGAGAGTCAGCCCCAGCATTTT
NA	TRBV27	TRBJ2-1	TRBD1	CASSLPRQGKRVQFF	TGTGCCAGCAGTTTACCCCGACAGGGGAAGAGGGTGCAGTTCTTC
NA	TRBV6-2/TRBV6-3	TRBJ2-1	NA	CASSYSDRYNEQFF	TGTGCCAGCAGTTATAGCGATCGCTACAATGAGCAGTTCTTC
few	TRBV27	TRBJ1-4	NA	CASATLKRGANEKLFF	TGTGCCAGCGCAACCTTAAAACGGGGGGCTAATGAAAAACTGTTTTTT
NA	TRBV27	TRBJ1-6	TRBD1	CASSPDRVRNSPLHF	TGTGCCAGCAGCCCCGACAGGGTCCGAAATTCACCCCTCCACTTT